This TCR beta chain was identified in a study of cytomegalovirus exposure and HLA in healthy donors. Donors had nominal health at sampling but likely had unrecorded immune exposures. PCR was performed using 60 Vbeta and 13 Jbeta primers. The method was immunoSEQ multiplex PCR; TCRdb's version includes in-frame clones alone and lacks a portion of them. The sample records over 90,000 clones, approximately 73% being singletons. Material: PBMCs. The origin of this receptor is a man aged 40-49 years in good health and CMV-seronegative.

Here the CDR3 DNA reads TGTGCCAGCAACCCAGGGTTATATGGAAACACCATATATTTT. Encoded protein: CASNPGLYGNTIYF. The V and J genes are TRBV9 and TRBJ1-3; possibly TRBD1 for D (5 bases). The germline V and J ends were trimmed by 6 bases and 3 bases, with 13 bases remaining between them. This CDR3 spans 14 amino acids. The germline V gene has CDR1 SGDLS and CDR2 YYNGEE.